These 11 T cell receptor beta chains originate from one sample sequenced in a study of CD8 T cells in Susac syndrome. Reverse transcription of about 0.45 to 1 ug RNA was carried out with random hexamers. TCRdb processed the immunoSEQ multiplex PCR reads anew with MiXCR; each CDR3 protein has one entry. This table has approximately 300,000 distinct CDR3 sequences, 75% to 85% appearing once. The specimen was CD8+ T cells from PBMCs. These receptors came from a human donor with multiple sclerosis.

V is TRBV20-1 and J is TRBJ2-7, with D unclear. V shed 0 bases and J shed 2 bases, with 8 bases lying between them. This CDR3 has 13 amino acids. Germline V gives CDR1 DFQATT, CDR2 SNEGSKA (reference sequence). CDR3 sequence reads: CSARDAAAYEQYF. Written as DNA, the CDR3 is TGCAGTGCTAGAGATGCGGCGGCCTACGAGCAGTACTTC.

The J gene is TRBJ1-2, the V gene TRBV6-2 or TRBV6-3; 7 nucleotides line up with TRBD1. The germline CDR1 and CDR2 sequences are MNHEY and SVGEGT. The trim removed 0 bases at V and 0 bases at J, leaving 4 bases unmatched. The CDR3 loop spans 16 amino acids. The CDR3 sequence: CASSYSRDSTNYGYTF. The CDR3 nucleotides read TGTGCCAGCAGTTACTCGAGGGACAGTACTAACTATGGCTACACCTTC.

This rearrangement joins TRBV28 to TRBJ2-1; TRBD2 aligns across 7 bases. The CDR3 contains 16 residues. Germline V gene sequence: CDR1 MDHEN, CDR2 SYDVKM. With 6 bases clipped from V and 6 bases from J, the junction kept 14 bases outside the gene matches. CDR3 protein: CASRLSPGGLLNEQFF. The CDR3 DNA reads TGTGCCAGCAGGCTCTCACCCGGGGGGTTACTCAATGAGCAGTTCTTC.

The chain uses TRBV14 and TRBJ2-7, with D perhaps TRBD1 (5 bases). The CDR3 sequence is 15 residues long. V was pared by 4 bases and J by 3 bases, with 16 bases between. Germline CDR1 SGHDN, CDR2 FVKESK. This CDR3 reads CASSLNLGRDYEQYF. The CDR3 DNA follows: TGTGCCAGCAGCCTAAACCTGGGCAGGGACTACGAGCAGTACTTC.

Points on this clonotype: One end of the junction varies from germline; a read error may be responsible. This chain joins TRBV5-1 and TRBJ1-1; TRBD1 matches 10 bases. Per germline, CDR1 SGHRS and CDR2 YFSETQ. The CDR3 contains 13 residues. The CDR3 loop is CASSLDRGTEAFF. CDR3 sequence (DNA): TGTGCCAGCAGCCTGGACAGGGGGACTGAAGCTTTCTTT. The variable domain in full, with the rest retrieved from reference TRBV5-1 and TRBJ1-1, is KAGVTQTPRYLIKTRGQQVTLSCSPISGHRSVSWYQQTPGQGLQFLFEYFSETQRNKGNFPGRFSGRQFSNSRSEMNVSTLELGDSALYLCASSLDRGTEAFFGQGTRLTVV.

This clonotype came up once. The chain uses TRBV5-8 and TRBJ2-3; D gene ambiguous. Germline V gives CDR1 SGHTS, CDR2 YDEGEE. The CDR3 has 15 residues. Trimming removed 0 bases at V and 0 bases at J, with 8 bases between. The DNA for the CDR3 is TGTGCCAGCAGCTTGGATGTTCCGAGCACAGATACGCAGTATTTT. Its protein product is CASSLDVPSTDTQYF.

The rearrangement uses TRBV20-1 and TRBJ2-1; TRBD2 aligns across 11 bases. The length of the CDR3 is 16 residues. V lost 4 bases to trimming and J lost 4 bases; unmatched junction nucleotides: 9. CDR1 is DFQATT, CDR2 SNEGSKA, per germline (reference sequence). The CDR3 DNA follows: TGCAGTGCTAAACCGACTAGCGGGACGCGTTACAATGAGCAGTTCTTC. This translates into CSAKPTSGTRYNEQFF.

V is TRBV7-9 and J is TRBJ1-4; TRBD1 agrees at 8 bases. This CDR3 has 16 residues. Germline V gene data show CDR1 as SEHNR and CDR2 as FQNEAQ (reference sequence). J gave up 4 bases and V 3 bases, and 7 bases lay outside the gene matches. The CDR3 nucleotides are TGTGCCAGCAGCTTGGGCGGACAGGGCGTTAATGAAAAACTGTTTTTT. Translated: CASSLGGQGVNEKLFF.

This sequence joins TRBV6-1 and TRBJ2-1; 7 bases are a match to TRBD1. The V segment lost 6 bases and the J segment 5 bases; nucleotides outside the gene matches: 10. The V gene's germline CDR1 is MNHNS and CDR2 SASEGT. This CDR3 has 15 residues. The CDR3 reads CASSRWTGLDNEQFF. CDR3 coding DNA: TGTGCCAGCAGCCGCTGGACAGGACTCGACAATGAGCAGTTCTTC.

CDR3: CASSPLDGYNEQFF. The CDR3 DNA reads as TGTGCCAGCTCACCGCTTGACGGGTACAATGAGCAGTTCTTC. The chain has TRBV18 and TRBJ2-1, with unresolved D. Germline values: CDR1 KGHSH, CDR2 LQKENI. This CDR3 has 14 residues. The V end lost 3 bases, the J end lost 4 bases, and 10 bases lay between the germline ends.

The chain joins TRBV3-1 to TRBJ2-1, with D possibly matching TRBD2 (6 bases). Germline CDR1 LGHDT, CDR2 YNNKEL (reference sequence). V lost 5 bases, J lost 15 bases, and 17 bases lay in between. The CDR3 is made up of 12 amino acids. CDR3 amino acids: CASSLGGDLPFF. In DNA, the CDR3 is TGTGCCAGCAGCTTGGGCGGGGACCTTCCGTTCTTC.